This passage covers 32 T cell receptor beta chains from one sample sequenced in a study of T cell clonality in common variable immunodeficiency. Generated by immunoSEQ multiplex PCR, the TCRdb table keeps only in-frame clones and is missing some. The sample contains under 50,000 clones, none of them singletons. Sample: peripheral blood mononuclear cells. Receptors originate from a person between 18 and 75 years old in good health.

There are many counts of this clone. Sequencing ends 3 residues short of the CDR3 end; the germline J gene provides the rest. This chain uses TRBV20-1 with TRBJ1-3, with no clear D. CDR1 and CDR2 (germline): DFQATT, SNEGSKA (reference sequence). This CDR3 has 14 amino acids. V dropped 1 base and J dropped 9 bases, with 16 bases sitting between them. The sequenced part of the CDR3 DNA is TGCAGTGCTAGAGGAAGCCAGGTCGGAGGCACC. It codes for CSARGSQVGGT. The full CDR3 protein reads CSARGSQVGGTIYF.

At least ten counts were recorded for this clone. CDR3 bases read: TGTGCCAGCAGTGAATGGGACAGGGGAAATCGA. This translates into CASSEWDRGNR. Given in full, the CDR3 is CASSEWDRGNRAFF. V is TRBV2 and J is TRBJ1-1; TRBD1 matches 10 bases. The read ends 3 residues before the CDR3 terminus; that terminus is restored from the germline J gene. CDR3 size: 14 residues. Per germline, CDR1 SNHLY and CDR2 FYNNEI.

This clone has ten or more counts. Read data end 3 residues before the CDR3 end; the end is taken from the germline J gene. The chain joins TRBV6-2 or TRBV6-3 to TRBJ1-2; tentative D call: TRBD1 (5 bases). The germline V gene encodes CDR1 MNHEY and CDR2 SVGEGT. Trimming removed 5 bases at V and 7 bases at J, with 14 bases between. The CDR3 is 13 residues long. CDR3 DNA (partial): TGTGCCAGCAGTCCCCGGGGGTTGAGTGGC. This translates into CASSPRGLSG. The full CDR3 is CASSPRGLSGYTF.

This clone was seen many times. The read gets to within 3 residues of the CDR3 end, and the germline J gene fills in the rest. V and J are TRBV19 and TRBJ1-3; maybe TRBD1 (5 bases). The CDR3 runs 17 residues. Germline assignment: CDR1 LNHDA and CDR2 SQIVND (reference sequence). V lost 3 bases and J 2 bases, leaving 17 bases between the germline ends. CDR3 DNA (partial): TGTGCCAGTAGTATGGGATTGGGACTGCTCACTGGAAACACC. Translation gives CASSMGLGLLTGNT. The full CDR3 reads CASSMGLGLLTGNTIYF.

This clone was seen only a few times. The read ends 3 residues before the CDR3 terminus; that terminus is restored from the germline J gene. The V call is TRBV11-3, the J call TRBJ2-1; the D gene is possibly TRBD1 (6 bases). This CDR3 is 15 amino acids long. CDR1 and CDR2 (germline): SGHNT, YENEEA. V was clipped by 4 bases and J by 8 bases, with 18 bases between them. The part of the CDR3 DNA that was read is TGTGCCAGCAGCTACTGGACAGACTCTAGGGATGAG. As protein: CASSYWTDSRDE. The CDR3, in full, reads CASSYWTDSRDEQFF.

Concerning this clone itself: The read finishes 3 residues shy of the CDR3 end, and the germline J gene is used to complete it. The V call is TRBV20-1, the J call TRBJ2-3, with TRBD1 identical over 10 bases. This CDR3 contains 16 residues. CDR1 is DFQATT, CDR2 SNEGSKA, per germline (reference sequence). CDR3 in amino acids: CSARDPGTGVGETQYF. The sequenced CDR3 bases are TGCAGTGCTAGAGATCCTGGGACAGGGGTAGGGGAGACG.

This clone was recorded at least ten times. The CDR3 bases that were read are TGTGCCAGTAGTTTCTTGACAGGGAATGGC. It translates to CASSFLTGNG. The entire CDR3 is CASSFLTGNGYTF. The chain is built from TRBV19 and TRBJ1-2, with TRBD1 identical over 7 bases. Read coverage stops 3 residues before the CDR3 terminus; the germline J gene supplies the remainder. The V segment lost 5 bases and the J segment 6 bases; nucleotides outside the gene matches: 6. Germline V gene sequence: CDR1 LNHDA, CDR2 SQIVND (reference sequence). The CDR3 totals 13 residues.

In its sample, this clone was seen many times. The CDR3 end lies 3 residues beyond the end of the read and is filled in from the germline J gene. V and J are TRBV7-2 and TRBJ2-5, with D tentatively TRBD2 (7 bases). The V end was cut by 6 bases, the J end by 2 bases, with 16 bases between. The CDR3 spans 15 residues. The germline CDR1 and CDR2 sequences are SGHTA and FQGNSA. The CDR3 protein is CASRGRGAGQETQYF. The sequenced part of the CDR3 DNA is TGTGCCAGCAGGGGACGGGGGGCCGGGCAAGAGACC. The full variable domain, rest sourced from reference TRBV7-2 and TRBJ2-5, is GAGVSQSPSNKVTEKGKDVELRCDPISGHTALYWYRQSLGQGLEFLIYFQGNSAPDKSGLPSDRFSAERTGGSVSTLTIQRTQQEDSAVYLCASRGRGAGQETQYFGPGTRLLVL.

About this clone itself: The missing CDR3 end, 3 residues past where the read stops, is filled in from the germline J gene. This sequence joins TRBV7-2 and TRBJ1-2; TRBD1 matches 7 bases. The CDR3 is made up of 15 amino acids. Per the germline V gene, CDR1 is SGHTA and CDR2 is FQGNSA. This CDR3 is CASSRTDRISYDYTF. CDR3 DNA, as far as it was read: TGTGCCAGCAGCCGAACGGACAGGATCTCCTACGAC.

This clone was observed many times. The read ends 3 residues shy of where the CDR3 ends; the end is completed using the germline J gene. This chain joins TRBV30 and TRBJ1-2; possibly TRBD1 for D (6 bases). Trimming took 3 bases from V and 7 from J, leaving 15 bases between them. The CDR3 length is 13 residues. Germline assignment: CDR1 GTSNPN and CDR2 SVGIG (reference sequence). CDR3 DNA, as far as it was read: TGTGCCTGGAGCCGGGACATTGGGCTTGGC. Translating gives CAWSRDIGLG. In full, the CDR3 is CAWSRDIGLGYTF.

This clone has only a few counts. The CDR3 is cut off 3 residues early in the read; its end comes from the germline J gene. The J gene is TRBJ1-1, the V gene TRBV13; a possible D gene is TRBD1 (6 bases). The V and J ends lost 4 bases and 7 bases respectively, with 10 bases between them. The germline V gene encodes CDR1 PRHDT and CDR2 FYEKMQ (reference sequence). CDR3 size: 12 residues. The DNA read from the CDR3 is TGTGCCAGCAGCTCTTCGGGACATGAA. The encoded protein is CASSSSGHE. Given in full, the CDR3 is CASSSSGHEAFF. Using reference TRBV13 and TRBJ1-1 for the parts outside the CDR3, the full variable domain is AAGVIQSPRHLIKEKRETATLKCYPIPRHDTVYWYQQGPGQDPQFLISFYEKMQSDKGSIPDRFSAQQFSDYHSELNMSSLELGDSALYFCASSSSGHEAFFGQGTRLTVV.

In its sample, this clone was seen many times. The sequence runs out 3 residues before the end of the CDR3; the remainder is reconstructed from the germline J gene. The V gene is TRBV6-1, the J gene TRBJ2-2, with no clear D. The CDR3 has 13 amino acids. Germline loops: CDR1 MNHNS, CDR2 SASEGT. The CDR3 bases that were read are TGTGCCAGCAAAGAAGCGAGGCACGAAAAG. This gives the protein CASKEARHEK. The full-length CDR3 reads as CASKEARHEKLFF.

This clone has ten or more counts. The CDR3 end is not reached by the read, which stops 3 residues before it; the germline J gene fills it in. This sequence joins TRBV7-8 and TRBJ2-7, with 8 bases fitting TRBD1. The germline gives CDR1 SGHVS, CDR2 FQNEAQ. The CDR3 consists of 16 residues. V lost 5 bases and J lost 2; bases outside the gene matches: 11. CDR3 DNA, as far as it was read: TGTGCCAGCAGCGCTAGGACAGGGAATACCCCCTACGAG. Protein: CASSARTGNTPYE. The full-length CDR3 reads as CASSARTGNTPYEQYF.

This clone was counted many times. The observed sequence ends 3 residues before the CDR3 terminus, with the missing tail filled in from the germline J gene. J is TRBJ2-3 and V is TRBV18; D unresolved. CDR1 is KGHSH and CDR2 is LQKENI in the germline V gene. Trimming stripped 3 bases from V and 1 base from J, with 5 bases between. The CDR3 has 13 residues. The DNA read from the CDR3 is TGTGCCAGCTCACCTCGGGGCACAGATACG. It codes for CASSPRGTDT. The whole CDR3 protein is CASSPRGTDTQYF.

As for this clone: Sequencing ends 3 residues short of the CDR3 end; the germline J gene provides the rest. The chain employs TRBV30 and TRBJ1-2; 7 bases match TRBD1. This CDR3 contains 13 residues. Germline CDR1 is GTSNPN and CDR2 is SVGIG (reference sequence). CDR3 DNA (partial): TGTGCCTGGACAAACAGGGGTCCAGATACC. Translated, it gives CAWTNRGPDT. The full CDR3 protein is CAWTNRGPDTYTF.

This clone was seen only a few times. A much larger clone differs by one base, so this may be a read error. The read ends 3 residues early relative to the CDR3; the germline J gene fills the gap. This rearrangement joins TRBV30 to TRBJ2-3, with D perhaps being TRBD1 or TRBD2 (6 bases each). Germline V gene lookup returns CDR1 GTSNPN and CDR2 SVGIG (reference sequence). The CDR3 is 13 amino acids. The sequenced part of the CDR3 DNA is TGTGCCTGGAGTGAACAGGGAGGTCAGCCG. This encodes CAWSEQGGQP. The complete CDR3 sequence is CAWSEQGGQPQYF.

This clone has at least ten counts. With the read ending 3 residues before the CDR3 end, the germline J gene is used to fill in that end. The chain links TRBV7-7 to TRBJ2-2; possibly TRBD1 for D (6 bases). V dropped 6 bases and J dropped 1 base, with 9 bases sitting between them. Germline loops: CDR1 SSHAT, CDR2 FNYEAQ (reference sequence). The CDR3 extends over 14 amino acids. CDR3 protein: CASSPGVNTGELFF. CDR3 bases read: TGTGCCAGCAGTCCAGGGGTGAACACCGGGGAG.

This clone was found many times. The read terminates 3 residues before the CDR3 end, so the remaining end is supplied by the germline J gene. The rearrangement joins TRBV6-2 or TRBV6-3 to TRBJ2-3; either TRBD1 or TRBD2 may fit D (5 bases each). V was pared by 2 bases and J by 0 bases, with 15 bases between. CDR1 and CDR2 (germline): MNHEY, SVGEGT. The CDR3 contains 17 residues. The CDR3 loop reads CASSYARGAASTDTQYF. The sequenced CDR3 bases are TGTGCCAGCAGTTACGCCCGAGGGGCGGCTAGCACAGATACG.

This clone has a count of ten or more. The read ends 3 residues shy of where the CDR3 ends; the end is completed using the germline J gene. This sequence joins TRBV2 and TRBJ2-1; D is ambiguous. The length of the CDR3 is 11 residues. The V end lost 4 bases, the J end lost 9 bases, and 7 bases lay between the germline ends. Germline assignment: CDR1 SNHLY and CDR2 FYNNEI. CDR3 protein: CASSGYGEQFF. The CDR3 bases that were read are TGTGCCAGCAGTGGATACGGTGAG.

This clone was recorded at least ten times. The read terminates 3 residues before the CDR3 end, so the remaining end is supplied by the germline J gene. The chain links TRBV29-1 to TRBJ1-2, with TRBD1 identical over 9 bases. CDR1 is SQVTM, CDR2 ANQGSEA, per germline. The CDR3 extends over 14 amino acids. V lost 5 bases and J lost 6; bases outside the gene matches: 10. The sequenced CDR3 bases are TGCAGCGTTTCGTCGTGGGGACAGGGCAATGGC. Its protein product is CSVSSWGQGNG. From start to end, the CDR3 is CSVSSWGQGNGYTF.

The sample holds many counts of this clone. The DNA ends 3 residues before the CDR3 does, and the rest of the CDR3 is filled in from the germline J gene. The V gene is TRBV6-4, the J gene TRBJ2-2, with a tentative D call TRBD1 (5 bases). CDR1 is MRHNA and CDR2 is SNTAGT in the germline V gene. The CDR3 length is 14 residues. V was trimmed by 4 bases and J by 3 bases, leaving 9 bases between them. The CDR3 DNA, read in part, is TGTGCCAGCAGTGCCCAGGGCGACACCGGGGAG. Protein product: CASSAQGDTGE. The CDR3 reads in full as CASSAQGDTGELFF.

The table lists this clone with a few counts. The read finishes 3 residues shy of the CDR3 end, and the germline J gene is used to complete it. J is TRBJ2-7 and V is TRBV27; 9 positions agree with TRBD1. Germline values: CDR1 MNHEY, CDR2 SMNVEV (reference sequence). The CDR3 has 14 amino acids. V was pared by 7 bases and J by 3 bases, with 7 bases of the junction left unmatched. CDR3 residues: CASMDRGAYYEQYF. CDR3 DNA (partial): TGTGCCAGCATGGACAGGGGAGCGTACTACGAG.

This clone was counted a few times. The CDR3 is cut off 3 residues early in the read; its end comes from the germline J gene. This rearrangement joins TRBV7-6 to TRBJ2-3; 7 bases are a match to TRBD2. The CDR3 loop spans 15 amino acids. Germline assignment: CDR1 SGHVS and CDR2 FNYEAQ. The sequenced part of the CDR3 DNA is TGTGCCAGCACGAGATTAGCGGGTCCCCAAGAGACG. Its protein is CASTRLAGPQET. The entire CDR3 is CASTRLAGPQETQYF.

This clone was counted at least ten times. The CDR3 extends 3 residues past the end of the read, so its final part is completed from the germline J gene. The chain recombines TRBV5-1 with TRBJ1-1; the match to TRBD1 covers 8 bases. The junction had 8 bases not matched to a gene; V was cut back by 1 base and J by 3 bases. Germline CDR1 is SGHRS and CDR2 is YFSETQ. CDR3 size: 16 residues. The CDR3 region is CASSLIQGGEDTEAFF. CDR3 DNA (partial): TGCGCCAGCAGCTTGATACAGGGGGGAGAAGACACTGAA.

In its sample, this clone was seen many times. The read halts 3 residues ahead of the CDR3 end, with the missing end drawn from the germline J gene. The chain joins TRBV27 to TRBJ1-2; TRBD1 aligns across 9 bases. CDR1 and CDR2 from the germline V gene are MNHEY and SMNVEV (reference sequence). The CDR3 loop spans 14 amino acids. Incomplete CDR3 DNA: TGTGCCAGCAGTTTTGGCGGGACAGGGTTTGAG. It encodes CASSFGGTGFE. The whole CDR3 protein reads CASSFGGTGFEYTF.

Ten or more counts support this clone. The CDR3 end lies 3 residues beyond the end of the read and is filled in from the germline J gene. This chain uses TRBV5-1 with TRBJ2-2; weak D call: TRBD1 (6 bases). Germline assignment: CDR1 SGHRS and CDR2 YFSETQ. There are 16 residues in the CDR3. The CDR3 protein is CASSLAPPGVNEKLFF. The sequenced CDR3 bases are TGCGCCAGCAGCTTGGCCCCGCCAGGGGTTAATGAAAAG.

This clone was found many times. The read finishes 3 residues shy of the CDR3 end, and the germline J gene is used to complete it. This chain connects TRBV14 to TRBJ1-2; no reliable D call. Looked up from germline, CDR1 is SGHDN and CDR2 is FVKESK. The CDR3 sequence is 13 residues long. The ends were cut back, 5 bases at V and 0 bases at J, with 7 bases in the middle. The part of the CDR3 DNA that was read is TGTGCCAGCAGCACAACAGCTAACTATGGC. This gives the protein CASSTTANYG. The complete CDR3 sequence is CASSTTANYGYTF.

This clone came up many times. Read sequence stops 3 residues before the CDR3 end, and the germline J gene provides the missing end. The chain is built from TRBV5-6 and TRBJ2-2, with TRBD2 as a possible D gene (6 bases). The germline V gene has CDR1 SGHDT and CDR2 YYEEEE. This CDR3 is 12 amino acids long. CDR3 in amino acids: CASSSTRRGLFF. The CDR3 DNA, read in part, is TGTGCCAGCAGTTCGACTAGGAGAGGG.

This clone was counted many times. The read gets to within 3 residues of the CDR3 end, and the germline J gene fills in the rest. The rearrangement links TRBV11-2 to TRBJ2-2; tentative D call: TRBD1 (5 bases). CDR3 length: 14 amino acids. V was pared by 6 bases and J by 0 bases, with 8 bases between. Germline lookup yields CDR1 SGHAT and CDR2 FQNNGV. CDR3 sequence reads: CASSGQTNTGELFF. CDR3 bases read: TGTGCCAGCAGTGGACAAACGAACACCGGGGAG.

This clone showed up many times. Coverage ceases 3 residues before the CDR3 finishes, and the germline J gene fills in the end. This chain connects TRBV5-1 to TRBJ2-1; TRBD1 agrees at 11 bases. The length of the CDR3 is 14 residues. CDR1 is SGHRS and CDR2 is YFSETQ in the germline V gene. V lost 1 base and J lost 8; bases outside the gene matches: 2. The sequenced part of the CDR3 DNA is TGCGCCAGCAGCTTGCGGACAGGGGGCGATGAG. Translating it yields CASSLRTGGDE. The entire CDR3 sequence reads CASSLRTGGDEQFF.

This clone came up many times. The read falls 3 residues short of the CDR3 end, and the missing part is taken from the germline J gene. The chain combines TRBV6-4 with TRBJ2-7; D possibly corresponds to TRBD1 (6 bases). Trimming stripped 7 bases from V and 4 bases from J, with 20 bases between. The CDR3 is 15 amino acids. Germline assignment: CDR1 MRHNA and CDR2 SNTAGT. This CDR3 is CASNTGTPVWYEQYF. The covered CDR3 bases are TGTGCCAGCAACACCGGGACACCCGTCTGGTACGAG.

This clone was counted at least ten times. This chain's CDR3 is CASSQLDSDTIYF. The sequenced part of the CDR3 DNA is TGCGCCAGCAGTCAACTCGACAGTGACACC. The genes are TRBV23-1 and TRBJ1-3; a weak D match, TRBD1 (5 bases). Read coverage stops 3 residues before the CDR3 terminus; the germline J gene supplies the remainder. TRBV23-1 is an ORF for which the function is uncertain. The V end lost 2 bases, the J end lost 8 bases, and 10 bases lay between the germline ends. The CDR3 is 13 amino acids.